The 18 T cell receptor beta chains in this list originate from one sample, sequenced in a study of OX40 agonist ivuxolimab in advanced cancers. The protocol was immunoSEQ multiplex PCR, while the TCRdb copy is restricted to in-frame clones and leaves out a portion. The sample includes about 65,000 clones, roughly 87% of them seen just once. The material sequenced was CD4+ or CD8+ T cells sorted from blood, taken in a trial of the OX40 agonist ivuxolimab. The receptor set was obtained from an adult with an advanced solid tumor such as melanoma, head and neck, liver or kidney cancer.

CDR3 sequence: CASSYSGTSGGARETQYF. The CDR3 DNA sequence: TGTGCCAGCAGCTACTCCGGGACTAGCGGGGGGGCCCGGGAGACCCAGTACTTC. The rearrangement uses TRBV11-1 and TRBJ2-5; 16 bases are shared with TRBD2. Germline V gene lookup returns CDR1 SGHAT and CDR2 FQDESV (reference sequence). The CDR3 loop spans 18 amino acids. Unmatched junction bases numbered 10, after V lost 4 bases and J lost 5 bases.

The chain uses TRBV13 and TRBJ2-5; 7 nucleotides line up with TRBD2. The CDR3 loop spans 17 amino acids. Losses at the gene ends were 5 bases for V and 2 bases for J; bases not matched to a gene: 14. CDR1 and CDR2 from the germline V gene are PRHDT and FYEKMQ (reference sequence). The DNA of the CDR3 is TGTGCCAGCAGCCCTCCTTGGGGGGAGGGCAGGCAAGAGACCCAGTACTTC. Its translation: CASSPPWGEGRQETQYF.

The chain joins TRBV6-1 to TRBJ2-1, with D unresolved. Deletions cut 3 bases from V and 4 bases from J, with 10 bases between. Germline values: CDR1 MNHNS, CDR2 SASEGT. The CDR3 extends over 14 amino acids. The CDR3 nucleotides are TGTGCCAGCAGTGATGGCACCGTATACAATGAGCAGTTCTTC. This translates into CASSDGTVYNEQFF.

This chain joins TRBV7-9 and TRBJ1-2, with D possibly being TRBD1 (5 bases). Germline V gene sequence: CDR1 SEHNR, CDR2 FQNEAQ (reference sequence). This CDR3 comprises 14 residues. The ends were cut back, 5 bases at V and 4 bases at J, with 14 bases in the middle. The CDR3: CASSANRPSYGYTF. CDR3 sequence (DNA): TGTGCCAGCAGCGCAAACAGGCCGTCCTATGGCTACACCTTC.

The V call is TRBV29-1, the J call TRBJ2-1, with a weak D call TRBD1 (5 bases). Trimming took 4 bases from V and 6 from J, leaving 10 bases between them. The CDR3 extends over 12 amino acids. The germline gives CDR1 SQVTM, CDR2 ANQGSEA. CDR3 sequence reads: CSVVRASNEQFF. The CDR3 nucleotides read TGCAGCGTTGTCAGGGCCAGCAATGAGCAGTTCTTC.

Regarding this clone: Additional DNA sequences in this sample encode the identical CDR3. The rearrangement links TRBV2 to TRBJ2-3; D unresolved. This CDR3 has 13 amino acids. The V gene's germline CDR1 is SNHLY and CDR2 FYNNEI. V lost 8 bases and J 1 base, leaving 10 bases between the germline ends. CDR3: CASFRDRTDTQYF. The DNA of the CDR3 is TGTGCCAGCTTCAGAGACCGCACAGATACGCAGTATTTT.

The chain is built from TRBV19 and TRBJ2-2; 9 positions match TRBD1. CDR3 length: 15 residues. Trimming took 5 bases from V and 6 from J; bases not matched to a gene: 7. Germline loops: CDR1 LNHDA, CDR2 SQIVND (reference sequence). CDR3 sequence reads: CASSLPGQGSGELFF. The CDR3 DNA sequence: TGTGCCAGTAGTCTTCCGGGACAGGGATCCGGGGAGCTGTTTTTT.

The chain joins TRBV7-8 to TRBJ1-4, with D possibly matching TRBD1 (6 bases). The CDR3 loop spans 16 amino acids. CDR1 and CDR2 from the germline V gene are SGHVS and FQNEAQ. Trimming took off 3 bases at V and 8 bases at J, with 19 bases between the two ends. The CDR3 loop reads CASSLKRWGLGEKLFF. CDR3 sequence (DNA): TGTGCCAGCAGCTTGAAGAGGTGGGGGCTAGGAGAAAAACTGTTTTTT.

The rearrangement uses TRBV15 and TRBJ1-2; TRBD1 might be the D (6 bases). V lost 0 bases and J lost 5, with 7 bases in between. The CDR3 covers 13 residues. Germline assignment: CDR1 LNHNV and CDR2 YYDKDF (reference sequence). DNA of the CDR3: TGTGCCACCAGCAGAGACCAGGGGTATGGCTACACCTTC. This codes for CATSRDQGYGYTF. The entire variable domain, with the rest obtained from reference TRBV15 and TRBJ1-2, is as follows: DAMVIQNPRYQVTQFGKPVTLSCSQTLNHNVMYWYQQKSSQAPKLLFHYYDKDFNNEADTPDNFQSRRPNTSFCFLDIRSPGLGDTAMYLCATSRDQGYGYTFGSGTRLTVV.

The chain joins TRBV29-1 to TRBJ1-4; D is ambiguous. Trimming removed 7 bases from V and 8 bases from J, with 17 bases in between. The germline CDR1 and CDR2 sequences are SQVTM and ANQGSEA. This CDR3 region has 13 residues. The CDR3 here is CSARGIGDEKLFF. The CDR3 DNA reads TGCAGCGCCCGAGGGATCGGCGACGAAAAACTGTTTTTT. The whole variable domain, remainder taken from reference TRBV29-1 and TRBJ1-4, is SAVISQKPSRDICQRGTSLTIQCQVDSQVTMMFWYRQQPGQSLTLIATANQGSEATYESGFVIDKFPISRPNLTFSTLTVSNMSPEDSSIYLCSARGIGDEKLFFGSGTQLSVL.

This clone was detected only a few times. The chain combines TRBV2 with TRBJ2-7; D may be TRBD2 (7 bases). Germline loops: CDR1 SNHLY, CDR2 FYNNEI. This CDR3 is built from 16 residues. Trimming left V 5 bases short and J 1 base short, with 18 bases between. The chain's CDR3 is CASSKMGGTLSYEQYF. CDR3 nucleotide sequence: TGTGCCAGCAGTAAAATGGGGGGGACACTGTCCTACGAGCAGTACTTC.

J is TRBJ2-2 and V is TRBV18, with D unresolved. Trimming cost V 2 bases and J 2 bases, with 6 bases left between them. The CDR3 is made up of 14 amino acids. Per germline, CDR1 KGHSH and CDR2 LQKENI. DNA of the CDR3: TGTGCCAGCTCACCAGGGTTTAACACCGGGGAGCTGTTTTTT. Translation gives CASSPGFNTGELFF.

CDR3 protein: CASGDRGGPYGYTF. DNA for the CDR3: TGCGCCAGCGGCGATAGAGGGGGACCCTATGGCTACACCTTC. V and J are TRBV5-1 and TRBJ1-2, with a possible D match to TRBD1 (6 bases). Trimming stripped 7 bases from V and 4 bases from J, with 17 bases between. CDR1 and CDR2 (germline): SGHRS, YFSETQ. This CDR3 contains 14 residues.

This clone has a handful of counts. The V call is TRBV15, the J call TRBJ2-7; 8 bases match TRBD1. With 1 base clipped from V and 2 bases from J, the junction kept 4 bases outside the gene matches. Germline-derived CDR1 and CDR2 are LNHNV and YYDKDF (reference sequence). This CDR3 has 15 amino acids. The CDR3, as DNA: TGTGCCACCAGCAGAGCCGGGACAGGAGCCTACGAGCAGTACTTC. As protein: CATSRAGTGAYEQYF.

The chain couples TRBV25-1 to TRBJ1-3; D gene unclear. Deletions cut 6 bases from V and 1 base from J, with 4 bases between. The CDR3 totals 12 residues. The germline V gene has CDR1 MGHDK and CDR2 SYGVNS. The CDR3 bases are TGTGCCAGCAGGGGATCTGGAAACACCATATATTTT. As protein: CASRGSGNTIYF. Full variable domain (outside the CDR3, taken from reference TRBV25-1 and TRBJ1-3): EADIYQTPRYLVIGTGKKITLECSQTMGHDKMYWYQQDPGMELHLIHYSYGVNSTEKGDLSSESTVSRIRTEHFPLTLESARPSHTSQYLCASRGSGNTIYFGEGSWLTVV.

The V gene is TRBV6-1, the J gene TRBJ1-5; unclear D gene. In germline, CDR1 is MNHNS, CDR2 SASEGT. The CDR3 runs to 13 residues. Trimming cost V 8 bases and J 5 bases, with 13 bases left between them. CDR3 in DNA: TGTGCCAGCGGGAGAGAGACTTATCAGCCCCAGCATTTT. This translates into CASGRETYQPQHF.

CDR3 in amino acids: CASSEAGARGGEQYF. As DNA, the CDR3 is TGTGCCAGCAGTGAAGCGGGGGCCAGGGGGGGAGAGCAGTACTTC. The chain combines TRBV2 with TRBJ2-7, with D perhaps matching TRBD1 or TRBD2 (7 bases each). Between the trimmed V and J ends, which lost 0 bases and 7 bases, there was a span of 16 bases. In germline, CDR1 is SNHLY, CDR2 FYNNEI. There are 15 residues in the CDR3.

The chain carries TRBV11-3 and TRBJ2-1, with 9 bases fitting TRBD1. Germline trimming cut 1 base from V and 8 bases from J; bases unmatched to any gene: 18. Germline assignment: CDR1 SGHNT and CDR2 YENEEA. This CDR3 has 19 residues. The CDR3 DNA is TGTGCCAGCAGCTTAGCTTTATGGGGACAGGGAACGAAGGGGGATGAGCAGTTCTTC. This codes for CASSLALWGQGTKGDEQFF.